This TCR beta chain emerged from a study of cytomegalovirus exposure and HLA in healthy donors. With 60 Vbeta and 13 Jbeta primers, the PCR was carried out. Sequencing used immunoSEQ multiplex PCR; TCRdb keeps in-frame clones, though not all of them. The sample lists hundreds of thousands of clones, roughly two thirds occurring once. Per germline, CDR1 MNHNS and CDR2 SASEGT. Losses at the gene ends were 6 bases for V and 3 bases for J; bases not matched to a gene: 7. This CDR3 region has 14 residues. Donors sampled were nominally healthy, though unrecorded immune exposures were likely. This receptor was taken from a female donor in good health and CMV-seronegative. The sample taken for sequencing was PBMCs. The chain combines TRBV6-1 with TRBJ2-7, with 8 bases that match TRBD1. CDR3 in amino acids: CASRDDRGLYEQYF. CDR3 bases: TGTGCCAGCAGGGATGACAGGGGTCTCTACGAGCAGTACTTC.